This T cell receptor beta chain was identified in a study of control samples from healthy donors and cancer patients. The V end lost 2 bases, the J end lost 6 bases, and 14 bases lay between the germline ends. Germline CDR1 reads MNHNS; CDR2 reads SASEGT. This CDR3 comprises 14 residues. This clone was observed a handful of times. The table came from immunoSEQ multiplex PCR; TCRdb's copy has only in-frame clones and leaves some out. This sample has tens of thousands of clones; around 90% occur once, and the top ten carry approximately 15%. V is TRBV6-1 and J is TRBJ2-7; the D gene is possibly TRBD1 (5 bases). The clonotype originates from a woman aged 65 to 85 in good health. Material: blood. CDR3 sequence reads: CASSENPQGGEQYF. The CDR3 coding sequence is TGTGCCAGCAGTGAAAACCCTCAGGGTGGCGAGCAGTACTTC.